This entry lists 3 T cell receptor beta chains sequenced from one sample in a study. TCRdb recomputed calls from the 5' RACE reads with MiXCR, one row per CDR3 protein. The sample holds tens of thousands of distinct CDR3 sequences, 25% to 30% seen once. The material sequenced was tumor-infiltrating memory CD4+ T cells sorted from the breast tumor. Subset denoted: memory CD4+ T cells, CD4+CD45RO+CD25-. The receptors were sampled from a female donor with breast cancer.

This clonotype has a handful of counts. The J gene is TRBJ2-7, the V gene TRBV6-2 or TRBV6-3; a weak D match, TRBD2 (6 bases). The CDR3 consists of 16 residues. CDR1 is MNHEY, CDR2 SVGEGT, per germline. V dropped 5 bases and J dropped 0 bases, with 17 bases sitting between them. CDR3 protein: CASSIGGSGPSYEQYF. The CDR3 region has the DNA TGTGCCAGCAGTATTGGGGGTAGCGGCCCCTCCTACGAGCAGTACTTC.

This clonotype was counted only a few times. This sequence joins TRBV7-9 and TRBJ1-1, with D uncertain. CDR1 is SEHNR and CDR2 is FQNEAQ in the germline V gene (reference sequence). V lost 5 bases to trimming and J lost 2 bases, with 12 bases between them. This CDR3 has 14 amino acids. CDR3: CASSLTTINTEAFF. The CDR3 coding sequence is TGTGCCAGCAGCCTCACAACGATAAACACTGAAGCTTTCTTT.

The chain links TRBV29-1 to TRBJ2-3, with TRBD2 identical over 7 bases. This CDR3 region has 16 residues. CDR1 is SQVTM and CDR2 is ANQGSEA in the germline V gene. Unmatched junction bases numbered 17, after V lost 8 bases and J lost 3 bases. Here the CDR3 reads CSTLGIRGVRTDTQYF. The CDR3, as DNA: TGCAGCACCCTGGGGATACGGGGGGTGAGGACAGATACGCAGTATTTT.